A single T cell receptor (beta chain) is shown here with its context. These data originate in a study of cytotoxic CD8 clonotypes in ibrutinib-treated CLL. Background on the study: Patients: 11 relapsed/refractory, about 14 treatment-naive, 17 to 18 IGHV unmutated.

Measured with immunoSEQ multiplex PCR; TCRdb has only the in-frame clones, and not every one. There are more than 50,000 clones in the sample; 57% occur only once, and roughly 14% lies in the top ten. This sequence was found in a human donor with chronic lymphocytic leukemia. This specimen consisted of PBMCs, obtained after 12 months of ibrutinib treatment.

CDR3 nucleotides: TGTGCCAGCAGCTTCCCCAGCTCCTACGAGCAGTACGTC. It codes for CASSFPSSYEQYV. The chain recombines TRBV7-9 with TRBJ2-7; D remains unclear. Deletions cut 3 bases from V and 0 bases from J, with 6 bases between. This CDR3 region has 13 residues. CDR1 and CDR2 from the germline V gene are SEHNR and FQNEAQ (reference sequence).